These 26 T cell receptor beta chains share one sample of origin, sequenced in a study of blood T cells in healthy people across ages. Through a sample-barcoded 5' primer and a J-beta primer mix, a second PCR was run for roughly 6 to 11 cycles. One entry per CDR3 protein results from TCRdb running MiXCR on the 5' RACE reads. This repertoire shows approximately 690,000 distinct CDR3 sequences, about 54% found once; its top ten account for over 30%. The sample comprised blood. Every receptor here comes from a man aged 55 to 69 in good health.

The chain employs TRBV7-9 and TRBJ1-2; D call uncertain. From germline, CDR1 is SEHNR and CDR2 FQNEAQ (reference sequence). V lost 2 bases and J lost 3, with 4 bases in between. The CDR3 sequence is 12 residues long. CDR3 region: CASSLSDYGYTF. CDR3 DNA: TGTGCCAGCAGCTTATCCGACTATGGCTACACCTTC.

The V call is TRBV12-3 or TRBV12-4, the J call TRBJ2-4; tentative D call: TRBD2 (6 bases). The J call could be wrong; TRBJ2-5 is a better fit for the DNA end. CDR3 length: 15 residues. The CDR3 nucleotides are TGTGCCACATCGGGCCGCGGGGTCACACAAGAGACCCAGTACTTC. The encoded protein is CATSGRGVTQETQYF.

This chain links TRBV10-3 with TRBJ2-1; D not resolved. CDR3 length: 13 amino acids. The germline V gene has CDR1 ENHRY and CDR2 SYGVKD. V was clipped by 9 bases and J by 5 bases, with 14 bases between them. The CDR3 loop is CAISKVGDNEQFF. The CDR3 nucleotides are TGTGCCATATCAAAGGTTGGGGACAATGAGCAGTTCTTC.

This clonotype was recorded a few times. The J gene is TRBJ2-7, the V gene TRBV18; TRBD2 might be the D (5 bases). The closer fit of TRBJ2-5 to the DNA end suggests the J call may be wrong. Germline CDR1 is KGHSH and CDR2 is LQKENI. The CDR3 is 12 residues long. The CDR3 spells CASSPQRETQYF. The CDR3 DNA follows: TGTGCCAGCTCACCACAGCGGGAGACCCAGTACTTC.

This clonotype appeared a few times. The chain is built from TRBV12-3 or TRBV12-4 and TRBJ2-2; D is undetermined. This CDR3 contains 12 residues. V was clipped by 1 base and J by 6 bases, with 3 bases between them. CDR3: CASSLGSGELFF. In nucleotides, the CDR3 is TGTGCCAGCAGTTTAGGATCCGGGGAGCTGTTTTTT.

The CDR3 bases are TGTGCCAGTAGTATTGGACAGGGGCTAGAGACCCAGTACTTC. Translating gives CASSIGQGLETQYF. J is TRBJ2-5 and V is TRBV19, with 9 bases fitting TRBD1. The length of the CDR3 is 14 residues. The V segment lost 3 bases and the J segment 4 bases; nucleotides outside the gene matches: 3. Germline-derived CDR1 and CDR2 are LNHDA and SQIVND (reference sequence).

The chain carries TRBV5-1 and TRBJ2-3; D is possibly TRBD1 or TRBD2 (5 bases each). Germline CDR1 and CDR2: SGHRS and YFSETQ. V was cut by 2 bases and J by 2 bases, with 18 bases left in between. The CDR3 is 17 residues long. CDR3 protein: CASSFGRGALFTDTQYF. The CDR3 DNA reads TGCGCCAGCAGCTTTGGCCGGGGCGCGCTATTCACAGATACGCAGTATTTT.

The chain joins TRBV20-1 to TRBJ1-1; D unclear. Germline lookup yields CDR1 DFQATT and CDR2 SNEGSKA (reference sequence). The length of the CDR3 is 13 residues. Trimming removed 5 bases from V and 3 bases from J, with 13 bases in between. CDR3 sequence reads: CSARRDEDTEAFF. Written as DNA, the CDR3 is TGCAGTGCTCGACGCGATGAGGACACTGAAGCTTTCTTT.

This chain joins TRBV20-1 and TRBJ1-2, with D possibly TRBD1 on 5 matching bases. Germline assignment: CDR1 DFQATT and CDR2 SNEGSKA (reference sequence). V was pared by 3 bases and J by 0 bases, with 5 bases between. The CDR3 sequence is 12 residues long. The CDR3 sequence is CSARGPNYGYTF. The DNA of the CDR3 is TGCAGTGCTAGGGGGCCTAACTATGGCTACACCTTC.

This clonotype was found once. This chain connects TRBV5-6 to TRBJ2-7; TRBD1 agrees at 7 bases. V was clipped by 2 bases and J by 7 bases; unmatched bases: 3. Germline values: CDR1 SGHDT, CDR2 YYEEEE. CDR3 length equals 12 residues. The CDR3 DNA follows: TGTGCCAGCAGCTTTACAGGGGATGAGCAGTACTTC. It codes for CASSFTGDEQYF.

The rearrangement uses TRBV25-1 and TRBJ2-3; D remains unclear. This CDR3 has 15 amino acids. Germline values: CDR1 MGHDK, CDR2 SYGVNS. V dropped 4 bases and J dropped 3 bases, with 14 bases sitting between them. The CDR3 spells CASSGTDMGTDTQYF. DNA of the CDR3: TGTGCCAGCAGTGGTACCGACATGGGGACAGATACGCAGTATTTT.

This chain connects TRBV6-5 to TRBJ1-6; 8 bases fit TRBD1. Germline CDR1 reads MNHEY; CDR2 reads SVGAGI. The V and J ends lost 6 bases and 2 bases, in that order; junction bases with no gene match: 6. The CDR3 spans 16 residues. The CDR3 protein is CASSPQGGTYNSPLHF. CDR3 in DNA: TGTGCCAGCAGCCCACAGGGGGGGACCTATAATTCACCCCTCCACTTT.

This chain links TRBV12-5 with TRBJ1-1; possibly TRBD1 for D (6 bases). V dropped 1 base and J dropped 4 bases, with 10 bases sitting between them. Germline V CDR1 and CDR2: LGHNT, FRNRAP. The CDR3 covers 14 residues. The CDR3 spells CASGLAGARTEAFF. In DNA form, the CDR3 reads TGTGCTAGTGGTTTGGCAGGGGCGCGCACTGAAGCTTTCTTT.

The chain uses TRBV29-1 and TRBJ1-5, with D possibly TRBD1 on 6 matching bases. CDR1 and CDR2 from the germline V gene are SQVTM and ANQGSEA. Trimming pared 6 bases from V and 4 bases from J, leaving 16 bases between. This CDR3 is 14 amino acids long. CDR3 sequence (DNA): TGCAGCGTGAGGGGGGACAACCCAAATCAGCCCCAGCATTTT. This sequence encodes CSVRGDNPNQPQHF.

The chain links TRBV7-9 to TRBJ2-5; no clear D. CDR1 is SEHNR and CDR2 is FQNEAQ in the germline V gene (reference sequence). The CDR3 totals 13 residues. V was cut by 5 bases and J by 4 bases, with 11 bases left in between. CDR3: CASSVDLTETQYF. As DNA, the CDR3 is TGTGCCAGCAGCGTAGACCTTACAGAGACCCAGTACTTC.

The chain employs TRBV28 and TRBJ2-3; TRBD2 matches 14 bases. This CDR3 region has 17 residues. V shed 5 bases and J 4 bases; nucleotides not matched to a gene: 8. The germline gives CDR1 MDHEN, CDR2 SYDVKM. The CDR3 protein is CASSTRLAGGLSDTQYF. The CDR3 DNA sequence: TGTGCCAGCAGTACCCGACTAGCGGGGGGGCTGTCAGATACGCAGTATTTT.

The chain is built from TRBV15 and TRBJ2-3, with D possibly matching TRBD1 (6 bases). The ends were cut back, 1 base at V and 5 bases at J, with 16 bases in the middle. The CDR3 sequence is 16 residues long. Germline CDR1 LNHNV, CDR2 YYDKDF (reference sequence). The CDR3 DNA reads as TGTGCCACCAGCAGAGCCACCGAGGGGGTGAAAGATACGCAGTATTTT. Protein product: CATSRATEGVKDTQYF. Drawing the rest from reference TRBV15 and TRBJ2-3, the complete variable domain is DAMVIQNPRYQVTQFGKPVTLSCSQTLNHNVMYWYQQKSSQAPKLLFHYYDKDFNNEADTPDNFQSRRPNTSFCFLDIRSPGLGDTAMYLCATSRATEGVKDTQYFGPGTRLTVL.

The CDR3 reads CASRGSQGLSQETQYF. CDR3 nucleotide sequence: TGCGCCAGCAGGGGGTCACAGGGGCTCAGCCAAGAGACCCAGTACTTC. The chain combines TRBV5-1 with TRBJ2-5; 7 nucleotides match TRBD1. The CDR3 length is 16 residues. Germline V gene data show CDR1 as SGHRS and CDR2 as YFSETQ. After removal of 5 bases from V and 1 base from J, the junction contained 11 bases not matched to a gene.

Concerning this clonotype: An end of the junction does not agree with germline; a read error may underlie this. The CDR3 is CAIQGGGTSYNEQFF. CDR3 DNA sequence: TGCGCCATCCAAGGGGGGGGGACCTCCTACAATGAGCAGTTCTTC. This sequence joins TRBV10-3 and TRBJ2-1, with a tentative D call TRBD2 (7 bases). CDR3 length: 15 residues. Germline V CDR1 and CDR2: ENHRY, SYGVKD.

The chain carries TRBV6-5 and TRBJ1-6; TRBD1 aligns across 9 bases. The CDR3 covers 15 residues. Germline V gene data show CDR1 as MNHEY and CDR2 as SVGAGI. The V gene end was trimmed by 5 bases and the J gene end by 9 bases; junction bases not matched to a gene: 8. CDR3 region: CASSRAGQGASPLHF. As DNA, the CDR3 is TGTGCCAGCAGTCGCGCGGGACAGGGTGCTTCACCCCTCCACTTT.

V and J are TRBV12-3 or TRBV12-4 and TRBJ2-7; a possible D gene is TRBD1 (5 bases). V was shortened by 7 bases and J by 0 bases, with 10 bases between the two germline ends. CDR3 length equals 13 residues. CDR3 DNA: TGTGCCAGCACCCTCGACAGCTCCTACGAGCAGTACTTC. Amino acids: CASTLDSSYEQYF.

The chain uses TRBV3-1 and TRBJ1-1; D not certain. Per germline, CDR1 LGHDT and CDR2 YNNKEL (reference sequence). This CDR3 has 13 amino acids. The V gene lost 5 bases and the J gene lost 6 bases, with 13 bases spanning the gap. CDR3 in amino acids: CASSVSDGSEAFF. DNA for the CDR3: TGTGCCAGCAGCGTTTCCGACGGGTCTGAAGCTTTCTTT.

In this sample, this clonotype turned up once. This may be a read error, as it is one base from a much larger clone. The chain combines TRBV12-3 or TRBV12-4 with TRBJ2-3, with TRBD2 identical over 13 bases. The CDR3 loop spans 17 amino acids. CDR3 DNA sequence: TGTGCCAGCAGTTCCGGACTAGCGGGGGTTATGACAGATGCGCAGTATTTT. Translating it yields CASSSGLAGVMTDAQYF.

V and J are TRBV5-1 and TRBJ2-1; TRBD1 agrees at 9 bases. The germline V gene encodes CDR1 SGHRS and CDR2 YFSETQ. V lost 0 bases to trimming and J lost 13 bases; unmatched junction nucleotides: 11. This CDR3 is built from 15 residues. Here the CDR3 DNA reads TGCGCCAGCAGCTTGGTCGGGACAGGGCTAGAGACCCAGTTCTTC. This codes for CASSLVGTGLETQFF.

V gene TRBV20-1 combines with J gene TRBJ2-1, with TRBD2 matching over 8 bases. There are 16 residues in the CDR3. Germline-derived CDR1 and CDR2 are DFQATT and SNEGSKA (reference sequence). V gave up 3 bases and J gave up 0 bases; unmatched junction bases: 7. In DNA form, the CDR3 reads TGCAGTGCTAGCGAGCGGGGGAAAAGCTCCTACAATGAGCAGTTCTTC. This gives the protein CSASERGKSSYNEQFF.

This sequence joins TRBV9 and TRBJ2-4; possibly TRBD2 for D (6 bases). The CDR3 consists of 18 residues. Germline V gives CDR1 SGDLS, CDR2 YYNGEE. The V end was cut by 4 bases, the J end by 0 bases, with 20 bases between. The CDR3 nucleotides are TGTGCCAGCAGCCAATTCCCCAGGGTAGCGGAAGCCAAAAACATTCAGTACTTC. Amino acids: CASSQFPRVAEAKNIQYF.